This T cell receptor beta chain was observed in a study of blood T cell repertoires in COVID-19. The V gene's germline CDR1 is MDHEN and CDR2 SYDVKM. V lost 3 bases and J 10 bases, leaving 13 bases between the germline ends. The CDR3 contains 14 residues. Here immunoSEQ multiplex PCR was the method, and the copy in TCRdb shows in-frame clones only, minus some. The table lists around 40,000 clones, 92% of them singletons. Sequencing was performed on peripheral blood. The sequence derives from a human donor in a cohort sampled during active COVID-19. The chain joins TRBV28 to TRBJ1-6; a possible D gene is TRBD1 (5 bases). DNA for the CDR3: TGTGCCAGCAGTTTTAGCGGGGACTACTCACCCCTCCACTTT. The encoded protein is CASSFSGDYSPLHF.